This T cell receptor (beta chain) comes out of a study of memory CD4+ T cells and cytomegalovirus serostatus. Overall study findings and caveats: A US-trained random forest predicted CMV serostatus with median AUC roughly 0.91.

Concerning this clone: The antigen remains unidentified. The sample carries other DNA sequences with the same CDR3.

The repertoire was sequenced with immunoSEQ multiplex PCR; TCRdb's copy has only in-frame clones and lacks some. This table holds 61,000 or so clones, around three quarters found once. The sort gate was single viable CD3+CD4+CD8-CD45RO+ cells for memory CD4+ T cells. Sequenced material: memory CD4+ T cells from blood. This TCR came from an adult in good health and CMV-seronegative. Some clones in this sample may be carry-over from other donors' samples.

In nucleotides, the CDR3 is TGTGCCAGCAGTTACGGGGGACAGCCTTATGGCTACACCTTC. Protein product: CASSYGGQPYGYTF. The chain links TRBV6-5 to TRBJ1-2; 7 bases map to TRBD1. Germline CDR1 is MNHEY and CDR2 is SVGAGI. This CDR3 has 14 residues. V gave up 2 bases and J gave up 5 bases; unmatched junction bases: 5.